Included here is one TCR beta chain sequence, with context. A much larger clone sits a single nucleotide away, making a read error possible. This entry is derived from a study of T-cell memory formation after mild COVID-19. TCRdb analysed the 5' RACE reads with MiXCR anew, one entry per CDR3 protein. This sample has over 350,000 distinct CDR3 sequences, with about 16% found just once. The length of the CDR3 is 11 residues. The ends were cut back, 7 bases at V and 2 bases at J, with 4 bases in the middle. The TCR comes from a man aged 18 to 29 who had mild COVID-19 (a few samples of this study predate the infection). Cell type and time point are not known. Material for sequencing was PBMCs or a T cell subset sorted from them (not recorded which). The chain recombines TRBV12-3 or TRBV12-4 with TRBJ2-3; D is uncertain. This CDR3 is CASTVTDTQYF. As DNA, the CDR3 is TGTGCCAGCACCGTCACAGATACGCAGTATTTT.